These 29 T cell receptor beta chains share one sample of origin, sequenced in a study of T cells after yellow fever vaccination. TCRdb processed the 5' RACE reads anew with MiXCR; each CDR3 protein has one entry. The sample contains about 250,000 distinct CDR3 sequences, over 3% of which appear only once. Specimen: PBMCs, collected 15 days after the yellow fever booster vaccination. The receptors derive from a man aged 18 to 29 who received the YFV17D yellow fever vaccine.

This clonotype was recorded many times. This sequence joins TRBV12-3 or TRBV12-4 and TRBJ2-2; TRBD1 agrees at 8 bases. V was clipped by 6 bases and J by 6 bases; unmatched bases: 6. The CDR3 is 14 amino acids. The DNA of the CDR3 is TGTGCCAGCAGCCAACCAGGGGGCCCCGGGGAGCTGTTTTTT. This translates into CASSQPGGPGELFF.

This clonotype has at least ten counts. V gene TRBV7-9 combines with J gene TRBJ1-4, with 8 bases matching TRBD1. Germline values: CDR1 SEHNR, CDR2 FQNEAQ (reference sequence). V shed 8 bases, J shed 3 bases, and the junction held 8 bases outside the gene matches. This CDR3 comprises 15 residues. The CDR3 DNA reads TGTGCCAGCGGACAGGGTCTTTTTCCTAATGAAAAACTGTTTTTT. Translating it yields CASGQGLFPNEKLFF.

Ten or more counts support this clonotype. The chain is built from TRBV20-1 and TRBJ2-7; D is undetermined. The CDR3 is 13 residues long. Per the germline V gene, CDR1 is DFQATT and CDR2 is SNEGSKA (reference sequence). Trimming removed 1 base from V and 7 bases from J, with 14 bases in between. The chain's CDR3 is CSARGTVVEEQYF. CDR3 DNA: TGCAGTGCTAGAGGCACGGTGGTCGAGGAGCAGTACTTC.

In this sample, this clonotype turned up many times. The rearrangement uses TRBV5-1 and TRBJ1-2, with a possible D match to TRBD1 (5 bases). The length of the CDR3 is 16 residues. The ends were cut back, 2 bases at V and 2 bases at J, with 16 bases in the middle. Germline assignment: CDR1 SGHRS and CDR2 YFSETQ. In DNA, the CDR3 is TGCGCCAGCAGCTTATTGGGCGGGGCGGACAACTATGGCTACACCTTC. Its translation is CASSLLGGADNYGYTF.

This clonotype was found many times. The V gene is TRBV6-2 or TRBV6-3, the J gene TRBJ2-7, with D perhaps matching TRBD1 (5 bases). Germline CDR1 MNHEY, CDR2 SVGEGT. The CDR3 is 15 amino acids. Trimming shortened V by 5 bases and J by 2 bases, and 16 bases separated the two germline ends. CDR3 sequence: CASSLAGQGAYEQYF. The CDR3 DNA is TGTGCCAGCAGTCTTGCAGGACAAGGGGCCTACGAGCAGTACTTC.

This clonotype turned up a few times. The chain is built from TRBV18 and TRBJ1-6, with D maybe TRBD1 (5 bases). Trimming removed 0 bases at V and 14 bases at J, with 11 bases between. The CDR3 loop spans 13 amino acids. The germline V gene has CDR1 KGHSH and CDR2 LQKENI. CDR3 in amino acids: CASSPPGGSALHF. The CDR3 DNA follows: TGTGCCAGCTCACCACCGGGGGGGTCGGCCCTCCACTTT.

This clonotype appeared many times. The chain is built from TRBV29-1 and TRBJ2-1; unclear D gene. Between the trimmed V and J ends, which lost 7 bases and 8 bases, there was a span of 9 bases. CDR1 and CDR2 (germline): SQVTM, ANQGSEA. The CDR3 extends over 10 amino acids. For the CDR3, the DNA is TGCAGCGGTCAGATGTATGAGCAGTTCTTC. Amino acids: CSGQMYEQFF.

In its sample, this clonotype was seen many times. The gene calls are TRBV6-4 and TRBJ2-3; TRBD1 aligns across 9 bases. This CDR3 region has 13 residues. Germline V gene sequence: CDR1 MRHNA, CDR2 SNTAGT. J gave up 6 bases and V 4 bases, and 2 bases lay outside the gene matches. In DNA form, the CDR3 reads TGTGCCAGCAGTGCGACAGGGGGGGATACGCAGTATTTT. This translates into CASSATGGDTQYF.

This clonotype was seen at least ten times. The rearrangement joins TRBV7-2 to TRBJ2-1, with 13 bases identical to TRBD2. Germline V lookup: CDR1 SGHTA, CDR2 FQGNSA. V lost 3 bases to trimming and J lost 6 bases; unmatched junction nucleotides: 8. This CDR3 comprises 17 residues. The CDR3 DNA follows: TGTGCCAGCAGCTTGGGACTAGCGGGGCCCCGCGGCAATGAGCAGTTCTTC. Amino acid sequence: CASSLGLAGPRGNEQFF.

This clonotype has ten or more counts. The chain carries TRBV20-1 and TRBJ2-7, with a possible D match to TRBD1 (6 bases). The CDR3 runs 11 residues. Germline V lookup: CDR1 DFQATT, CDR2 SNEGSKA (reference sequence). The ends were cut back, 5 bases at V and 6 bases at J, with 11 bases in the middle. In DNA, the CDR3 is TGCAGTGCTGCCACAGGGACCGAGCAGTACGTC. Protein: CSAATGTEQYV.

This clonotype was seen many times. The V and J genes are TRBV15 and TRBJ2-5; D might be TRBD1 or TRBD2, each matching 5 bases. The CDR3 spans 18 residues. Trimming shortened V by 0 bases and J by 4 bases, and 21 bases separated the two germline ends. Germline V gene data show CDR1 as LNHNV and CDR2 as YYDKDF (reference sequence). The CDR3 is CATSRDVGRRRWGETQYF. As DNA, the CDR3 is TGTGCCACCAGCAGAGACGTGGGACGGAGAAGGTGGGGAGAGACCCAGTACTTC.

This clonotype was observed many times. This sequence joins TRBV15 and TRBJ1-2; D perhaps matches TRBD1 (5 bases). V lost 0 bases, J lost 4 bases, and 9 bases lay in between. The CDR3 contains 14 residues. Germline V gene lookup returns CDR1 LNHNV and CDR2 YYDKDF (reference sequence). This CDR3 reads CATSRDGASYGYTF. CDR3 DNA sequence: TGTGCCACCAGCAGAGATGGGGCAAGCTATGGCTACACCTTC.

The chain recombines TRBV11-1 with TRBJ2-5; weak D call: TRBD2 (6 bases). Germline-derived CDR1 and CDR2 are SGHAT and FQDESV (reference sequence). Trimming took off 5 bases at V and 5 bases at J, with 15 bases between the two ends. This CDR3 comprises 14 residues. The CDR3 nucleotides are TGTGCCAGCAGCAACGATCTTCGGGGGGAGACCCAGTACTTC. It is translated as CASSNDLRGETQYF.

Ten or more counts support this clonotype. This chain links TRBV12-3 or TRBV12-4 with TRBJ1-5; 12 bases are a match to TRBD1. Unmatched junction bases numbered 10, after V lost 4 bases and J lost 6 bases. There are 17 residues in the CDR3. CDR3 sequence reads: CASSSSGTGGFSQPQHF. CDR3 nucleotide sequence: TGTGCCAGCAGTTCCTCCGGGACAGGGGGCTTCAGTCAGCCCCAGCATTTT.

Ten or more counts support this clonotype. The chain recombines TRBV5-5 with TRBJ1-5; 10 bases line up with TRBD1. The V gene's germline CDR1 is SGHKS and CDR2 YYEKEE (reference sequence). The CDR3 loop spans 15 amino acids. V shed 2 bases and J 5 bases; nucleotides not matched to a gene: 4. CDR3 amino acids: CASSFRTGGDQPQHF. DNA of the CDR3: TGTGCCAGCAGCTTTCGGACAGGGGGGGATCAGCCCCAGCATTTT.

This clonotype was observed many times. V is TRBV29-1 and J is TRBJ2-1, with 11 bases lining up with TRBD2. V dropped 2 bases and J dropped 5; count of bases not matched to a gene: 8. CDR3 length: 16 amino acids. Germline CDR1 is SQVTM and CDR2 is ANQGSEA. The CDR3 is CSVERLLAGVDNEQFF. DNA for the CDR3: TGCAGCGTTGAAAGGCTACTAGCGGGGGTCGACAATGAGCAGTTCTTC.

This clonotype was observed at least ten times. The chain joins TRBV7-9 to TRBJ2-6, with no clear D. This CDR3 is built from 12 residues. The V gene's germline CDR1 is SEHNR and CDR2 FQNEAQ (reference sequence). With 8 bases removed from V and 2 bases from J, the gap between germline ends came to 4 bases. The CDR3 DNA sequence: TGTGCCAGCGAAACTGGGGCCAACGTCCTGACTTTC. Amino acids: CASETGANVLTF.

This clonotype has more than one count but fewer than ten. The chain couples TRBV5-4 to TRBJ2-5, with 8 nucleotides matching TRBD2. This CDR3 has 17 amino acids. V dropped 6 bases and J dropped 5; count of bases not matched to a gene: 18. Looked up from germline, CDR1 is SGHNT and CDR2 is YYREEE (reference sequence). CDR3 DNA: TGTGCCAGCACCAGTAAGCCGGGACTAGAATCGTTGGAGACCCAGTACTTC. Its translation is CASTSKPGLESLETQYF.

The V gene is TRBV23-1, the J gene TRBJ2-5; 8 bases align to TRBD2. TRBV23-1 is assigned to the ORF class and has an uncertain function. V was pared by 11 bases and J by 5 bases, with 10 bases of the junction left unmatched. The CDR3 extends over 13 amino acids. The CDR3 spells CARARGGRETQYF. Written as DNA, the CDR3 is TGCGCCCGCGCTCGGGGGGGCCGGGAGACCCAGTACTTC.

The CDR3 coding sequence is TGCAGTGCTAGAGACCGAGGAGGGGAGACCCAGTACTTC. Protein: CSARDRGGETQYF. The rearrangement links TRBV20-1 to TRBJ2-5; D perhaps matches TRBD2 (6 bases). Per germline, CDR1 DFQATT and CDR2 SNEGSKA (reference sequence). The V gene lost 0 bases and the J gene lost 5 bases, with 10 bases spanning the gap. This CDR3 has 13 residues.

This clonotype appeared many times. Here the CDR3 DNA reads TGCAGTGCCAAAACAGGGGGCAACTCAGATACGCAGTATTTT. Its protein is CSAKTGGNSDTQYF. J is TRBJ2-3 and V is TRBV20-1, with 9 positions matching TRBD1. The CDR3 is 14 residues long. Losses at the gene ends were 6 bases for V and 4 bases for J; bases not matched to a gene: 8. The germline gives CDR1 DFQATT, CDR2 SNEGSKA (reference sequence).

This clonotype occurred many times. The CDR3 loop is CSARGTAGANVLTF. In nucleotides, the CDR3 is TGCAGTGCTAGAGGAACTGCTGGGGCCAACGTCCTGACTTTC. The chain has TRBV20-1 and TRBJ2-6; D unclear. CDR1 and CDR2 from the germline V gene are DFQATT and SNEGSKA (reference sequence). V gave up 1 base and J gave up 2 bases, with 6 bases separating them. CDR3 size: 14 residues.

The rearrangement joins TRBV6-2 or TRBV6-3 to TRBJ1-2; D possibly corresponds to TRBD1 (5 bases). Trimming stripped 7 bases from V and 1 base from J, with 10 bases between. The CDR3 spans 13 residues. Per the germline V gene, CDR1 is MNHEY and CDR2 is SVGEGT. The CDR3 spells CASTLTDNYGYTF. The CDR3 DNA follows: TGTGCCAGCACCCTGACAGATAACTATGGCTACACCTTC.

This clonotype was detected ten times or more. The V call is TRBV4-3, the J call TRBJ1-2; tentative D call: TRBD1 (6 bases). CDR3 length: 14 residues. Per germline, CDR1 LGHNA and CDR2 YSLEER. Trimming took 1 base from V and 8 from J, leaving 14 bases between them. The CDR3 sequence: CASSQATGGEGYTF. The CDR3 region has the DNA TGCGCCAGCAGCCAAGCGACGGGGGGCGAAGGCTACACCTTC.

As for this clonotype: Since a much larger clone is just one base distant, this may be a read error. This rearrangement joins TRBV29-1 to TRBJ2-5; D not resolved. With the DNA end fitting TRBJ2-1 better, the J assignment may be wrong. Germline values: CDR1 SQVTM, CDR2 ANQGSEA. The CDR3 is made up of 12 amino acids. This chain's CDR3 is CSVERSRETQFF. The CDR3 bases are TGCAGCGTTGAAAGGAGTAGAGAGACCCAGTTCTTC.

This clonotype came up many times. V gene TRBV13 combines with J gene TRBJ1-1; D perhaps matches TRBD1 (6 bases). The V end lost 1 base, the J end lost 8 bases, and 8 bases lay between the germline ends. Germline CDR1 reads PRHDT; CDR2 reads FYEKMQ (reference sequence). The CDR3 runs to 12 residues. The CDR3 is CASSLEGGEAFF. DNA of the CDR3: TGTGCCAGCAGCTTAGAAGGGGGAGAAGCTTTCTTT.

The chain has TRBV12-3 or TRBV12-4 and TRBJ2-5, with D perhaps TRBD1 (6 bases). V dropped 5 bases and J dropped 3 bases, with 13 bases sitting between them. CDR3 length: 14 residues. CDR3 DNA: TGTGCCAGCAGTGATCCAGGGGTCGAAGAGACCCAGTACTTC. Translating gives CASSDPGVEETQYF.

This clonotype turned up a few times. The chain couples TRBV9 to TRBJ2-5; the D gene could be TRBD1 or TRBD2 (5 bases each). The V gene's germline CDR1 is SGDLS and CDR2 YYNGEE. This CDR3 is built from 13 residues. With 0 bases removed from V and 5 bases from J, the gap between germline ends came to 8 bases. The CDR3 nucleotides read TGTGCCAGCAGCGTAGTATGGGGGGAGACCCAGTACTTC. It is translated as CASSVVWGETQYF.

This clonotype was seen many times. The chain combines TRBV30 with TRBJ2-1; D is uncertain. From germline, CDR1 is GTSNPN and CDR2 SVGIG (reference sequence). The CDR3 is made up of 12 amino acids. V was trimmed by 2 bases and J by 7 bases, leaving 9 bases between them. CDR3 region: CAWSLLGNEQFF. The CDR3 DNA sequence: TGTGCCTGGAGTCTACTCGGGAATGAGCAGTTCTTC.